Below, 10 T cell receptor beta chains from the same sample are listed, as sequenced in a study of blood T cell repertoires in COVID-19. Profiled with immunoSEQ multiplex PCR; TCRdb holds only in-frame clones, not every one. Among about 64,000 clones listed, about 88% were seen once. The source material was PBMCs or T cells enriched from blood (not recorded which). These receptors all come from a woman aged 40 to 50 who had recovered from COVID-19.

This chain links TRBV6-2 or TRBV6-3 with TRBJ1-5, with D perhaps TRBD1 (5 bases). This CDR3 is built from 16 residues. Germline-derived CDR1 and CDR2 are MNHEY and SVGEGT. V lost 6 bases to trimming and J lost 0 bases, with 15 bases between them. As DNA, the CDR3 is TGTGCCAGCAGCGGCGGGGGAATGGGTAGCAATCAGCCCCAGCATTTT. It specifies CASSGGGMGSNQPQHF.

The rearrangement joins TRBV5-1 to TRBJ2-3; D uncertain. V was clipped by 0 bases and J by 2 bases, with 4 bases between them. Germline CDR1 and CDR2: SGHRS and YFSETQ. CDR3 length: 13 residues. The CDR3 DNA is TGCGCCAGCAGCTTGGGAGACACAGATACGCAGTATTTT. It translates to CASSLGDTDTQYF.

The chain has TRBV5-4 and TRBJ1-2, with D hard to call. CDR3 size: 13 residues. CDR1 is SGHNT, CDR2 YYREEE, per germline (reference sequence). V was shortened by 2 bases and J by 5 bases, with 10 bases between the two germline ends. The CDR3 here is CASSLNLEYGYTF. The CDR3 nucleotides read TGTGCCAGCAGCTTAAATCTTGAGTATGGCTACACCTTC.

This clone was picked up one time. This chain joins TRBV7-6 and TRBJ2-2; TRBD1 matches 7 bases. In germline, CDR1 is SGHVS, CDR2 FNYEAQ. This CDR3 comprises 18 residues. Trimming took 5 bases from V and 0 from J; bases not matched to a gene: 12. CDR3 bases: TGTGCCAGCAGCCCCCGGACCGGACAGGCTGCGAACACCGGGGAGCTGTTTTTT. Residues: CASSPRTGQAANTGELFF.

The V gene is TRBV14, the J gene TRBJ2-2; possibly TRBD1 for D (5 bases). The CDR3 spans 16 residues. Germline CDR1 and CDR2: SGHDN and FVKESK. V was shortened by 2 bases and J by 4 bases, with 14 bases between the two germline ends. The CDR3 DNA follows: TGTGCCAGCAGCCAAACAACAGGTTCTTCCACCGGGGAGCTGTTTTTT. This sequence encodes CASSQTTGSSTGELFF.

The gene calls are TRBV4-2 and TRBJ1-2; D is possibly TRBD1 (5 bases). V lost 3 bases to trimming and J lost 5 bases, with 16 bases between them. Germline V lookup: CDR1 LGHNA, CDR2 YNFKEQ. The CDR3 contains 15 residues. The CDR3 DNA reads TGTGCCAGCAGCCATGGATCTCGGGGGGAATATGGCTACACCTTC. Its translation is CASSHGSRGEYGYTF.

This clone appeared a single time. The chain carries TRBV11-2 and TRBJ2-7, with a possible D match to TRBD1 (7 bases). This CDR3 has 14 amino acids. Per germline, CDR1 SGHAT and CDR2 FQNNGV. Trimming cost V 2 bases and J 6 bases, with 14 bases left between them. This chain's CDR3 is CASSLLNRGGEQYF. The CDR3 nucleotides are TGTGCCAGCAGCTTATTGAACAGGGGAGGCGAGCAGTACTTC.

This chain links TRBV5-4 with TRBJ1-2, with 7 bases aligning to TRBD1. With 4 bases clipped from V and 4 bases from J, the junction kept 13 bases outside the gene matches. The CDR3 is 16 residues long. Germline values: CDR1 SGHNT, CDR2 YYREEE (reference sequence). The CDR3 DNA reads as TGTGCCAGCAGCCCGACAGGGTCTGGGAGTAGCTATGGCTACACCTTC. This gives the protein CASSPTGSGSSYGYTF.

V usage is TRBV10-2 and J usage is TRBJ2-2; 8 bases are a match to TRBD2. Per germline, CDR1 WSHSY and CDR2 SAAADI. This CDR3 is built from 17 residues. Germline trimming cut 2 bases from V and 5 bases from J; bases unmatched to any gene: 10. DNA for the CDR3: TGCGCCAGCAGTGAGCCCCCCTGGCGGGGGGCGACCGGGGAGCTGTTTTTT. Translating it yields CASSEPPWRGATGELFF.

The chain uses TRBV4-1 and TRBJ2-7; tentative D call: TRBD1 (5 bases). CDR3 length: 18 residues. CDR1 is MGHRA, CDR2 YSYEKL, per germline. The V end lost 0 bases, the J end lost 4 bases, and 22 bases lay between the germline ends. CDR3 bases: TGCGCCAGCAGCCAAGACGCGCTCGGACACCTTCTCCTTTACGAGCAGTACTTC. Its protein product is CASSQDALGHLLLYEQYF.